Following are 17 T cell receptor beta chains from one sample sequenced in a study of cytomegalovirus exposure and HLA in healthy donors. 60 Vbeta and 13 Jbeta primers were used in PCR. Some clones are missing from TCRdb's copy, which holds only in-frame ones; the method was immunoSEQ multiplex PCR. Seen here are 180,000 or so clones, 60% to 80% observed once, and the top ten hold around an eighth. What was sequenced was PBMCs. The receptors shown here come from a man in his fifties or sixties in good health and CMV-seropositive.

The chain is built from TRBV2 and TRBJ1-1; possible D gene TRBD1, 5 bases. The CDR3 spans 12 residues. The germline V gene has CDR1 SNHLY and CDR2 FYNNEI. V lost 7 bases and J 5 bases, leaving 11 bases between the germline ends. DNA of the CDR3: TGTGCCAGCATTCGGGGGGGTACTGAAGCTTTCTTT. It translates to CASIRGGTEAFF.

The CDR3 DNA reads as TGCGCCAGCAGCTCTTCTCACCCCCAGGGTTCCGGAAACACCATATATTTT. Protein: CASSSSHPQGSGNTIYF. J is TRBJ1-3 and V is TRBV5-1, with a tentative D call TRBD1 (5 bases). Trimming left V 3 bases short and J 4 bases short, with 20 bases between. The germline V gene has CDR1 SGHRS and CDR2 YFSETQ. This CDR3 region has 17 residues.

The chain carries TRBV28 and TRBJ1-5, with TRBD1 matching over 7 bases. CDR1 MDHEN and CDR2 SYDVKM come from the germline V gene. V lost 6 bases and J lost 7; bases outside the gene matches: 12. This CDR3 is built from 15 residues. The CDR3 here is CASRSPTGLWQPQHF. DNA of the CDR3: TGTGCCAGCAGGTCCCCGACAGGGTTATGGCAGCCCCAGCATTTT.

The V gene is TRBV15, the J gene TRBJ1-4; TRBD1 aligns across 9 bases. Germline assignment: CDR1 LNHNV and CDR2 YYDKDF (reference sequence). V lost 3 bases and J lost 6; bases outside the gene matches: 2. The CDR3 length is 14 residues. This CDR3 is CATSSGTGYEKLFF. CDR3 nucleotides: TGTGCCACCAGCAGCGGGACAGGGTATGAAAAACTGTTTTTT.

The chain uses TRBV7-9 and TRBJ1-1; weak D call: TRBD1 (5 bases). The CDR3 is 15 amino acids. Germline assignment: CDR1 SEHNR and CDR2 FQNEAQ (reference sequence). V was cut by 1 base and J by 1 base, with 10 bases left in between. This chain's CDR3 is CASSLGQGPNTEAFF. In DNA form, the CDR3 reads TGTGCCAGCAGCTTAGGGCAGGGTCCGAACACTGAAGCTTTCTTT.

This chain links TRBV5-6 with TRBJ2-1; 12 bases align to TRBD1. Trimming cost V 2 bases and J 5 bases; bases outside gene matches: 2. Germline assignment: CDR1 SGHDT and CDR2 YYEEEE. The CDR3 has 15 amino acids. CDR3 coding DNA: TGTGCCAGCAGCTTCGGGACAGGGGGCAACAATGAGCAGTTCTTC. Protein sequence: CASSFGTGGNNEQFF. Full variable domain (rest looked up from reference TRBV5-6 and TRBJ2-1): DAGVTQSPTHLIKTRGQQVTLRCSPKSGHDTVSWYQQALGQGPQFIFQYYEEEERQRGNFPDRFSGHQFPNYSSELNVNALLLGDSALYLCASSFGTGGNNEQFFGPGTRLTVL.

V usage is TRBV6-1 and J usage is TRBJ1-4, with unresolved D. The ends were cut back, 5 bases at V and 6 bases at J, with 10 bases in the middle. The CDR3 totals 13 residues. Germline lookup yields CDR1 MNHNS and CDR2 SASEGT. CDR3 DNA: TGTGCCAGCAGTCTCGGTAGAGATGAAAAACTGTTTTTT. Translated: CASSLGRDEKLFF.

The V and J genes are TRBV6-6 and TRBJ2-7, with a tentative D call TRBD2 (5 bases). The V gene's germline CDR1 is MNHNY and CDR2 SVGAGI (reference sequence). Trimming left V 7 bases short and J 4 bases short, with 17 bases between. The CDR3 has 14 amino acids. The CDR3 spells CASTGLGSGYEQYF. For the CDR3, the DNA is TGTGCCAGCACCGGCCTGGGGTCGGGGTACGAGCAGTACTTC.

The V and J genes are TRBV27 and TRBJ1-6, with D hard to call. V was trimmed by 2 bases and J by 0 bases, leaving 8 bases between them. Germline lookup yields CDR1 MNHEY and CDR2 SMNVEV (reference sequence). This CDR3 comprises 16 residues. The chain's CDR3 is CASSLRRSSYNSPLHF. As DNA, the CDR3 is TGTGCCAGCAGTTTACGCCGGAGCTCCTATAATTCACCCCTCCACTTT.

This clone was picked up a small number of times. The rearrangement uses TRBV25-1 and TRBJ1-2, with D possibly matching TRBD1 (5 bases). The germline gives CDR1 MGHDK, CDR2 SYGVNS. CDR3 length: 12 amino acids. V lost 2 bases, J lost 6 bases, and 7 bases lay in between. DNA of the CDR3: TGTGCCAGCAGTGAACAGGGCCATGGCTACACCTTC. As protein: CASSEQGHGYTF.

This chain links TRBV5-1 with TRBJ2-2; 8 bases are a match to TRBD1. CDR1 is SGHRS, CDR2 YFSETQ, per germline. CDR3 length: 15 amino acids. Germline trimming cut 0 bases from V and 6 bases from J; bases unmatched to any gene: 4. CDR3 amino acids: CASSLVSGGAGELFF. Written as DNA, the CDR3 is TGCGCCAGCAGCTTGGTTTCAGGGGGCGCCGGGGAGCTGTTTTTT.

There are a few counts of this clone. This rearrangement joins TRBV6-1 to TRBJ1-4; D is unclear. V lost 11 bases, J lost 6 bases, and 10 bases lay in between. This CDR3 comprises 11 residues. Germline CDR1 is MNHNS and CDR2 is SASEGT. This CDR3 reads CAAKEYEKLFF. CDR3 coding DNA: TGTGCCGCCAAGGAGTATGAAAAACTGTTTTTT.

This chain connects TRBV19 to TRBJ1-1, with TRBD1 matching 11 bases. CDR1 and CDR2 (germline): LNHDA, SQIVND (reference sequence). The V and J ends lost 7 bases and 5 bases, in that order; junction bases with no gene match: 6. The CDR3 runs to 14 residues. The DNA for the CDR3 is TGTGCCAGTATTTCCGGGACAGGGGGGACTGAAGCTTTCTTT. Translation gives CASISGTGGTEAFF.

The chain links TRBV28 to TRBJ1-2; D perhaps matches TRBD1 (5 bases). The V and J ends lost 6 bases and 4 bases respectively, with 21 bases between them. The germline gives CDR1 MDHEN, CDR2 SYDVKM. This CDR3 region has 16 residues. The chain's CDR3 is CASSPKQVLPSYGYTF. CDR3 nucleotide sequence: TGTGCCAGCAGCCCTAAACAGGTTTTACCCTCCTATGGCTACACCTTC.

The CDR3 loop is CASSQTSGGLPYEQYF. In DNA form, the CDR3 reads TGTGCCAGCAGCCAAACTAGCGGGGGGCTCCCCTACGAGCAGTACTTC. The chain uses TRBV4-2 and TRBJ2-7, with TRBD2 matching 12 bases. CDR1 and CDR2 from the germline V gene are LGHNA and YNFKEQ. This CDR3 is built from 16 residues. The ends lost 2 bases at V and 2 bases at J; junction bases unmatched: 4.

The chain couples TRBV7-3 to TRBJ2-7; 8 bases line up with TRBD2. V was pared by 4 bases and J by 6 bases, with 8 bases of the junction left unmatched. The CDR3 is made up of 14 amino acids. CDR1 is SGHTA, CDR2 FQGTGA, per germline. The CDR3 loop is CASSSLSGGGEQYF. In nucleotides, the CDR3 is TGTGCCAGCAGCTCATTATCCGGGGGGGGCGAGCAGTACTTC.

The V gene is TRBV18, the J gene TRBJ1-6; D is undetermined. Per the germline V gene, CDR1 is KGHSH and CDR2 is LQKENI. The CDR3 has 14 amino acids. V was trimmed by 3 bases and J by 5 bases, leaving 8 bases between them. CDR3 nucleotides: TGTGCCAGCTCACCCTCTTCCGATAATTCACCCCTCCACTTT. Its translation is CASSPSSDNSPLHF.